This T cell receptor (beta chain) was identified during a study of neurological immune-mediated disorders. Whole-study results and caveats: When grouped phylogenetically, the repertoires of 18 of the 34 multiple sclerosis patients fell together in one related-CDR3 cluster, which is a possible signature.

From 2 million PBMCs stored at -80 C, the unsorted libraries were generated. CDR1 DFQATT and CDR2 SNEGSKA come from the germline V gene (reference sequence). Losses at the gene ends were 6 bases for V and 6 bases for J; bases not matched to a gene: 12. CDR3 length equals 15 residues. This clonotype was seen at least ten times. The antigen is unknown. The authors made cDNA by 5'RACE with 10-nucleotide random UMIs. Each sequencing run yielded over 170 million TCR-beta sequences from 15-18 subjects. A single record per CDR3 protein comes from TCRdb applying MiXCR to the 5' RACE reads. The data contain tens of thousands of distinct CDR3 sequences, 2% to 3% of them seen just once; the ten biggest clones take up around 3%.

This receptor was identified in a man in his fifties with multiple sclerosis. The sequenced material came from PBMCs. V usage is TRBV20-1 and J usage is TRBJ2-3; 10 bases map to TRBD2. The CDR3 sequence: CSARTSGGAGDTQYF. The CDR3 coding sequence is TGCAGTGCCCGAACCAGCGGGGGGGCCGGGGATACGCAGTATTTT.